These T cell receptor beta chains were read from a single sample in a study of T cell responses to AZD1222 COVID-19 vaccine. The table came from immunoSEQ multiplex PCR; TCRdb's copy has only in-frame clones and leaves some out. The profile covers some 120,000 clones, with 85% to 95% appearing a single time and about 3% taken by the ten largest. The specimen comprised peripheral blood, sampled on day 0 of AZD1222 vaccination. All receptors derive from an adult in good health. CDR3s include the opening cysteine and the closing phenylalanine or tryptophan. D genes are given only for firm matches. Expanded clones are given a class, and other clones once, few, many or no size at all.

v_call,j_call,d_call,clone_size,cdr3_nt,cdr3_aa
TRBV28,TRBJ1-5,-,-,TGTGCCAGCAGTTTATCAGGGAATCAGCCCCAGCATTTT,CASSLSGNQPQHF
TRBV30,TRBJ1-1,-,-,TGTGCCTGGGGGCGCAGTTCCACTGAAGCTTTCTTT,CAWGRSSTEAFF
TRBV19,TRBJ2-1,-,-,TGTGCCAGTAGTATAGCTTGGCAAGCCAATGAGCAGTTCTTC,CASSIAWQANEQFF
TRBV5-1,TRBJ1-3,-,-,TGCGCCAGCAGTCGAGGCAATTGGGAGGACACCATATATTTT,CASSRGNWEDTIYF
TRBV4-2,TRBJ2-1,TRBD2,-,TGTGCCAGCAGCCAATCATCCGGGACTAGCGGGAGAGGAAATGAGCAGTTCTTC,CASSQSSGTSGRGNEQFF
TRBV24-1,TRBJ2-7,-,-,TGTGCCACCAGTGACGGCCCTACTCGTGACGAGCAGTACTTC,CATSDGPTRDEQYF
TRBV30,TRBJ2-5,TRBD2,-,TGTGCCTGGAGTGGGGGACTAGCGGGAGGGGAGACCCAGTACTTC,CAWSGGLAGGETQYF
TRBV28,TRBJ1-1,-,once,TGTGCCAGCAGCCTTGACGGGAACACTGAAGCTTTCTTT,CASSLDGNTEAFF
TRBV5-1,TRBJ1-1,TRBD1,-,TGCGCCAGCAGCTTGGTCGCAGGGGGCGCGAGGAACACTGAAGCTTTCTTT,CASSLVAGGARNTEAFF
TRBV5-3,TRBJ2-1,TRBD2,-,TGTGCCAGAAGCCTGGGACTAGCCGCCCAATGGGATGAGCAGTTCTTC,CARSLGLAAQWDEQFF
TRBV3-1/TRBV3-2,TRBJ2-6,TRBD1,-,TGTGCCAGCAGCCAAATTTCCCTGGACAGGGGGCGTGTGGGTTCTGGGGCCAACGTCCTGACTTTC,CASSQISLDRGRVGSGANVLTF
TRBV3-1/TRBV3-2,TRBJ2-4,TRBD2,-,TGTGCCAGCAGCCAAGATCTAGTAGCCGGGAGGGTTCAGTACTTC,CASSQDLVAGRVQYF
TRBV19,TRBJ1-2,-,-,TGTGCCAGTGGGGGAGTTTACTATGGCTACACCTTC,CASGGVYYGYTF
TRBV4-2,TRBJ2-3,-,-,TGTGCCAGCAGCCAAGACGGGCGTAGCGCAGATACGCAGTATTTT,CASSQDGRSADTQYF
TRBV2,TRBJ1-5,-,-,TGTGCCAGCAGTGAACGGGACGGACACAATCAGCCCCAGCATTTT,CASSERDGHNQPQHF
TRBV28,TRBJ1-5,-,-,TGTGCCAGCAGTTTGCGGCCAGACCCCCAGCATTTT,CASSLRPDPQHF
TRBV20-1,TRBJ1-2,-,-,TGCAGTGCTAGAGTCGGAAGCTACACCTTC,CSARVGSYTF
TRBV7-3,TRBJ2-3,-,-,TGTGCCAGCAGCCCCGTTCGAGGGAGCTCAGATACGCAGTATTTT,CASSPVRGSSDTQYF
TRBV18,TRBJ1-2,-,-,TGTGCCAGCTCAACCAGCCAAAATAACTATGGCTACACCTTC,CASSTSQNNYGYTF
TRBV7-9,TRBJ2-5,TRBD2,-,TGTGCCAGCAGCTTAGGGACTAGCTTGAGGGAGACCCAGTACTTC,CASSLGTSLRETQYF
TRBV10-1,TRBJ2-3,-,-,TGCGCCAGTTCGTCCGGGATGCGGCAAACAGATACGCAGTATTTT,CASSSGMRQTDTQYF
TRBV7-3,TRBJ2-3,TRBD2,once,TGTGCCAGCAGCCCGACTAGCGGGAGGGGCACAGATACGCAGTATTTT,CASSPTSGRGTDTQYF
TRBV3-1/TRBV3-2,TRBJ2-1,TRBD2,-,TGTGCCAGCAGCGCACTAGCGGGAGTACAGGAGCAGTTCTTC,CASSALAGVQEQFF
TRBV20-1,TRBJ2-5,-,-,TGCAGTGCTAGAGGGGCGGAGACCCAGTACTTC,CSARGAETQYF
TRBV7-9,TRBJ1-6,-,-,TGTGCCAGCAGCTTTGGTTGGGGAGACGATAATTCACCCCTCCACTTT,CASSFGWGDDNSPLHF
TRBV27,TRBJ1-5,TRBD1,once,TGTGCCAGCAGCAGAGGGACAGGGGTAGGCAATCAGCCCCAGCATTTT,CASSRGTGVGNQPQHF
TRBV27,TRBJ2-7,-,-,TGTGCCAGCAGTTTAGGGGGGAACGAGCAGTACTTC,CASSLGGNEQYF
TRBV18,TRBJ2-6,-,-,TGTGCCAGCTCACCACGTGAACCATCGTCCAACGTCCTGACTTTC,CASSPREPSSNVLTF
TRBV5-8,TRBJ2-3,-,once,TGTGCCAGCAGTCTAGAGGGGGGCACAGATACGCAGTATTTT,CASSLEGGTDTQYF
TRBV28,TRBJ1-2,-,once,TGTGCCAGTTCGCCTCGGACTCGGGGTGGCTACACCTTC,CASSPRTRGGYTF
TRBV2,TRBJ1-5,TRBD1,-,TGTGCCAGCACCGAGGGACAGGGCTTTGAGTATCAGCCCCAGCATTTT,CASTEGQGFEYQPQHF
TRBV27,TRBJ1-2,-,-,TGTGCCAGCAGTGTGCTTGGAGTCGCTAACTATGGCTACACCTTC,CASSVLGVANYGYTF
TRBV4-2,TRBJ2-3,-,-,TGTGCCAGCAGCCAAGATGTACCCACAGATACGCAGTATTTT,CASSQDVPTDTQYF
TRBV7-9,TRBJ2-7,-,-,TGTGCCAGCAGCCCGACACAAAACTCCTACGAGCAGTACTTC,CASSPTQNSYEQYF
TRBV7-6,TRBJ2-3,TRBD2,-,TGTGCCAGCAGCTTCCCTCCGGGGGGGTACACAGATACGCAGTATTTT,CASSFPPGGYTDTQYF
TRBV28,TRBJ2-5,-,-,TGTGCCAGCATAAGTTCGGTGCCTTTCCAAGAGACCCAGTACTTC,CASISSVPFQETQYF
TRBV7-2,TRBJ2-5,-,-,TGTGCCAGCAACACACCGGGACGAGAGACCCAGTACTTC,CASNTPGRETQYF
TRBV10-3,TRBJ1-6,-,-,TGTGCCATCAGTGTAACAGATAATTCACCCCTCCACTTT,CAISVTDNSPLHF
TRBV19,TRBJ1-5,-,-,TGTGCCAGTAGCTATAACCGGGGGAGCAATCAGCCCCAGCATTTT,CASSYNRGSNQPQHF
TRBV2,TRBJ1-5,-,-,TGTGCCAGCAGTGCTGGGATTTATAGCAATCAGCCCCAGCATTTT,CASSAGIYSNQPQHF